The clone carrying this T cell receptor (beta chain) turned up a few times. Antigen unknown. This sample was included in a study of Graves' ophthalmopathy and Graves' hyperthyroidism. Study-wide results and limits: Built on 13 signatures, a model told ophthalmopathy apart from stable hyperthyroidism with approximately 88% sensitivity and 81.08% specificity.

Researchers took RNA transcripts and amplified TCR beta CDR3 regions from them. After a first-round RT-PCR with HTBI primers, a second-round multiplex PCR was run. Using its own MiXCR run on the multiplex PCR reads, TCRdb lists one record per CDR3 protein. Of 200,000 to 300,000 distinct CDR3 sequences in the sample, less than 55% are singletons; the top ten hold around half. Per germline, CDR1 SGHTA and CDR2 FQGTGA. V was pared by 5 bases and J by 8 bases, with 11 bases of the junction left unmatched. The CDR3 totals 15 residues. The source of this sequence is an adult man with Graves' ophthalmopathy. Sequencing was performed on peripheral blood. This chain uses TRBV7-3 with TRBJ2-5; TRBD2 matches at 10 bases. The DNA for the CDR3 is TGTGCCAGCAGCCTCACCCGGGAGCGGGAGGGCACCCAGTACTTC. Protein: CASSLTREREGTQYF.